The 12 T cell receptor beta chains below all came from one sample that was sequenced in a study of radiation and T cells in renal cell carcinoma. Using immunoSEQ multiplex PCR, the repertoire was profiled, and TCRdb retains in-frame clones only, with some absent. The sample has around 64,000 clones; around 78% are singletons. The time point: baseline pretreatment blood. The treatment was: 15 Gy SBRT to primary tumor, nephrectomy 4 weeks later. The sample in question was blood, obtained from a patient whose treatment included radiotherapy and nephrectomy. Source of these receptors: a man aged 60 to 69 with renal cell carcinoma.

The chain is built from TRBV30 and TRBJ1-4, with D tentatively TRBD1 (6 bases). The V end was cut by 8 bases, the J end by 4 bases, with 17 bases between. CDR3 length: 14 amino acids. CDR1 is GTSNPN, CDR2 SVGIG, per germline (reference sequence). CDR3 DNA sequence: TGTGCCGCCCCTCAGGGGCCCGTTAATGAAAAACTGTTTTTT. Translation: CAAPQGPVNEKLFF.

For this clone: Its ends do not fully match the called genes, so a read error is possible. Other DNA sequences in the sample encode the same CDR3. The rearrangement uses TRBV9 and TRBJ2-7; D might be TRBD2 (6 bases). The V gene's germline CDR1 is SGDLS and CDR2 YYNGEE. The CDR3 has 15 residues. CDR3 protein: CASSVMSGDSYEQYF. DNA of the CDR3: TGCGCCAGCAGCGTAATGTCGGGGGACTCCTACGAGCAGTACTTC.

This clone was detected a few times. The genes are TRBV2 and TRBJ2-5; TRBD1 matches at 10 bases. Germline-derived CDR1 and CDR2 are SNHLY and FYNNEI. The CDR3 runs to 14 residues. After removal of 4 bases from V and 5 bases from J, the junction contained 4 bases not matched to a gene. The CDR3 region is CASSGQGAWETQYF. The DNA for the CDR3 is TGTGCCAGCAGTGGACAGGGGGCGTGGGAGACCCAGTACTTC.

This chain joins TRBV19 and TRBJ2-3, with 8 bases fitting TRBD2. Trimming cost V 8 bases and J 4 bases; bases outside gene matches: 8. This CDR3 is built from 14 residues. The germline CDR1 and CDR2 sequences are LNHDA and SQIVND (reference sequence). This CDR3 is CASSGGAGADTQYF. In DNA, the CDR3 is TGTGCCAGTTCCGGGGGGGCGGGTGCAGATACGCAGTATTTT.

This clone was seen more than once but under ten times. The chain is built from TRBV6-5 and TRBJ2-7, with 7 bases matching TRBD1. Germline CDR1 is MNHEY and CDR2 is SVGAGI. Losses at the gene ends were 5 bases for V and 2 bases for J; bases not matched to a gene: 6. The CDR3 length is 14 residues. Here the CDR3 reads CASSDDRDAYEQYF. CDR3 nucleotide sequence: TGTGCCAGCAGTGACGACAGGGACGCCTACGAGCAGTACTTC.

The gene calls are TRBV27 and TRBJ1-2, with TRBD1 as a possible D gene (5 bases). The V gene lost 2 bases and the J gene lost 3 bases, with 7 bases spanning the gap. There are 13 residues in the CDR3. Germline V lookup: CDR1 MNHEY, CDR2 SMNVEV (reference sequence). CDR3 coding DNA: TGTGCCAGCAGTTTAGGGGCATACTATGGCTACACCTTC. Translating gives CASSLGAYYGYTF.

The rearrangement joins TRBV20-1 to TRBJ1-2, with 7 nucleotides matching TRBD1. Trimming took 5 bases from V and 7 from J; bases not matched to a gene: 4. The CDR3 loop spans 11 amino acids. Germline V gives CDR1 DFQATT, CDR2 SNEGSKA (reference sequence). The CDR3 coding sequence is TGCAGTGCTGCAGACAGGGCTGGCTACACCTTC. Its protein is CSAADRAGYTF.

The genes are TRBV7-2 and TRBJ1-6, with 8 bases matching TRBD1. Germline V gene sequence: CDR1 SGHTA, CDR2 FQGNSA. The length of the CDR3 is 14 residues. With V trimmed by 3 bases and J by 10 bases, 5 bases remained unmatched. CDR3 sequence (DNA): TGTGCCAGCAGCTTTGGACAGGGAAACTCACCCCTCCACTTT. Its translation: CASSFGQGNSPLHF. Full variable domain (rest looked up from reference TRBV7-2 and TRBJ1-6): GAGVSQSPSNKVTEKGKDVELRCDPISGHTALYWYRQSLGQGLEFLIYFQGNSAPDKSGLPSDRFSAERTGGSVSTLTIQRTQQEDSAVYLCASSFGQGNSPLHFGNGTRLTVT.

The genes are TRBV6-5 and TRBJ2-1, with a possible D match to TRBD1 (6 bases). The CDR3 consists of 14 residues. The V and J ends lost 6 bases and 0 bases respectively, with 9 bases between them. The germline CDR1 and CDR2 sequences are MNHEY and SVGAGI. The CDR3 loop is CASRKQGSYNEQFF. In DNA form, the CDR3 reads TGTGCCAGCAGGAAACAGGGCTCCTACAATGAGCAGTTCTTC.

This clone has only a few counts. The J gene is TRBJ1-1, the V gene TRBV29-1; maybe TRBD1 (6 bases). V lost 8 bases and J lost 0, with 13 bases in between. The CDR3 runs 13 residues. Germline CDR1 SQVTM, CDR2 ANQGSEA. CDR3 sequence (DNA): TGCAGCTCCGGGGGGCCGGTGAACACTGAAGCTTTCTTT. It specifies CSSGGPVNTEAFF.

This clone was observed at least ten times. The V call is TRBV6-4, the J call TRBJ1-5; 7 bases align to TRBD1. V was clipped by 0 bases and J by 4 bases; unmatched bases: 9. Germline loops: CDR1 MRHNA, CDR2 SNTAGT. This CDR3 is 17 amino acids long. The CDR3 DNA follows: TGTGCCAGCAGTGACTCGATAGCGGGGACAGTAAATCAGCCCCAGCATTTT. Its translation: CASSDSIAGTVNQPQHF.

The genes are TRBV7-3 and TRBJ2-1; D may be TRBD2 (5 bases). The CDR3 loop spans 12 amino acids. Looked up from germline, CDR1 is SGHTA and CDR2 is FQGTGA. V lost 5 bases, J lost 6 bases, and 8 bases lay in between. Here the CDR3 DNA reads TGTGCCAGCAGCCTTAGCGTCAATGAGCAGTTCTTC. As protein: CASSLSVNEQFF. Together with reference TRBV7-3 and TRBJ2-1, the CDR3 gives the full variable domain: GAGVSQTPSNKVTEKGKYVELRCDPISGHTALYWYRQSLGQGPEFLIYFQGTGAADDSGLPNDRFFAVRPEGSVSTLKIQRTERGDSAVYLCASSLSVNEQFFGPGTRLTVL.